The clone carrying this TCR beta chain was seen a few times. Its cognate antigen is unknown. For TCRbeta, the library was prepared with unique molecular identifiers. TCRdb analysed the PCR reads with MiXCR anew, one entry per CDR3 protein. The table records fewer than 85,000 distinct CDR3 sequences, 13% to 15% of them present only once. The sample comes from a study of T-cell reconstitution after alpha-beta-depleted transplantation in children. Study conclusions and caveats: Reports say that about two months after transplant, the alpha-beta T cells came out of several hundred graft clones that had expanded.

CDR3 length: 12 amino acids. V was clipped by 1 base and J by 8 bases, with 7 bases between them. CDR1 and CDR2 (germline): KGHSH, LQKENI. This material consisted of PBMCs, mostly from graft donor cells, taken 180 days after TCRalphabeta/CD19-depleted stem cell transplant. The J gene is TRBJ2-3, the V gene TRBV18; D perhaps matches TRBD2 (5 bases). The source is a male patient aged 2-15 years who had a stem cell transplant for acute lymphoblastic leukemia, so the T cells may come from the graft donor. CDR3 sequence: CASSPREGTQYF. As DNA, the CDR3 is TGTGCCAGCTCACCACGAGAGGGTACGCAGTATTTT.